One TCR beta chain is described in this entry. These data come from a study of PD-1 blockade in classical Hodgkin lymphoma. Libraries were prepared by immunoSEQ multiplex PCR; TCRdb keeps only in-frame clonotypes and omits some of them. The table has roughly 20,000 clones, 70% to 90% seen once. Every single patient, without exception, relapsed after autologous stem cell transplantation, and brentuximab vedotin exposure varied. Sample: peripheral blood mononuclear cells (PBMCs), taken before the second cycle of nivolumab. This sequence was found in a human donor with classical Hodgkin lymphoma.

DNA for the CDR3: TGCGCCAGCAGCCCGGACGGGGGTAGTGGCTACACCTTC. Translation: CASSPDGGSGYTF. The chain combines TRBV5-1 with TRBJ1-2; D might be TRBD1 (5 bases). V lost 4 bases and J lost 7, with 14 bases in between. The CDR3 is 13 amino acids. The V gene's germline CDR1 is SGHRS and CDR2 YFSETQ. The full variable domain, its missing parts supplied by reference TRBV5-1 and TRBJ1-2, is KAGVTQTPRYLIKTRGQQVTLSCSPISGHRSVSWYQQTPGQGLQFLFEYFSETQRNKGNFPGRFSGRQFSNSRSEMNVSTLELGDSALYLCASSPDGGSGYTFGSGTRLTVV.